This passage covers 13 T cell receptor beta chains from one sample sequenced in a study of blood T cell repertoires in COVID-19. Clones were sequenced by immunoSEQ multiplex PCR, and TCRdb holds only the in-frame ones, with some missing. The table has approximately 130,000 clones, around four fifths seen once. Specimen: peripheral blood. All receptors derive from an elderly man with active or convalescent COVID-19.

The CDR3 region is CAWDVGGGPEAFF. Here the CDR3 DNA reads TGTGCCTGGGACGTAGGGGGGGGCCCTGAAGCTTTCTTT. J is TRBJ1-1 and V is TRBV30, with D maybe TRBD1 (6 bases). Trimming removed 5 bases from V and 6 bases from J, with 16 bases in between. The CDR3 consists of 13 residues. Germline V lookup: CDR1 GTSNPN, CDR2 SVGIG (reference sequence).

The CDR3 loop is CASSLRGTVTGELFF. CDR3 in DNA: TGCGCCAGCAGCCTAAGGGGTACAGTCACCGGGGAGCTGTTTTTT. The chain uses TRBV4-1 and TRBJ2-2, with D perhaps TRBD1 (5 bases). Trimming pared 4 bases from V and 4 bases from J, leaving 13 bases between. The CDR3 runs 15 residues. Germline V lookup: CDR1 MGHRA, CDR2 YSYEKL.

The J gene is TRBJ1-2, the V gene TRBV2, with D possibly matching TRBD1 (5 bases). Germline V gene sequence: CDR1 SNHLY, CDR2 FYNNEI. This CDR3 comprises 14 residues. V lost 6 bases to trimming and J lost 3 bases, with 14 bases between them. CDR3 protein: CASRGGVAYYGYTF. The CDR3 bases are TGTGCCAGCAGGGGGGGGGTGGCGTACTATGGCTACACCTTC.

This chain joins TRBV7-2 and TRBJ2-2, with 8 bases matching TRBD1. V lost 3 bases, J lost 6 bases, and 3 bases stayed unmatched. Germline CDR1 SGHTA, CDR2 FQGNSA. This CDR3 contains 14 residues. CDR3 loop: CASSLIQGAGELFF. The CDR3 nucleotides read TGTGCCAGCAGCTTGATACAGGGGGCCGGGGAGCTGTTTTTT.

The chain has TRBV7-8 and TRBJ2-7; TRBD1 aligns across 12 bases. Germline CDR1 is SGHVS and CDR2 is FQNEAQ. The CDR3 spans 15 residues. Trimming removed 5 bases from V and 7 bases from J; junction bases left unmatched: 9. The CDR3: CASSLGDRGQGEQYF. The CDR3 DNA reads TGTGCCAGCAGCCTCGGGGACAGGGGGCAAGGAGAGCAGTACTTC.

V gene TRBV19 combines with J gene TRBJ2-1; D may be TRBD2 (6 bases). Germline CDR1 and CDR2: LNHDA and SQIVND (reference sequence). Trimming left V 6 bases short and J 8 bases short, with 14 bases between. The CDR3 is 13 amino acids. The CDR3 DNA follows: TGTGCCAGTAGGCGAAATTCGGGGGATGAGCAGTTCTTC. Translation: CASRRNSGDEQFF.

V usage is TRBV5-1 and J usage is TRBJ1-4; 10 bases align to TRBD1. From germline, CDR1 is SGHRS and CDR2 YFSETQ. This CDR3 has 15 residues. Germline trimming cut 0 bases from V and 7 bases from J; bases unmatched to any gene: 3. The CDR3 loop reads CASSLEGQGSEKLFF. CDR3 nucleotides: TGCGCCAGCAGCTTGGAGGGACAGGGGTCTGAAAAACTGTTTTTT.

The J gene is TRBJ1-2, the V gene TRBV19; tentative D call: TRBD1 (5 bases). Germline lookup yields CDR1 LNHDA and CDR2 SQIVND (reference sequence). This CDR3 has 15 amino acids. Between the trimmed V and J ends, which lost 6 bases and 6 bases, there was a span of 20 bases. The CDR3 here is CASRSRARSYDGYTF. The CDR3 DNA is TGTGCCAGTAGGTCCAGGGCGAGGTCCTATGATGGCTACACCTTC. Full variable domain (outside the CDR3, taken from reference TRBV19 and TRBJ1-2): DGGITQSPKYLFRKEGQNVTLSCEQNLNHDAMYWYRQDPGQGLRLIYYSQIVNDFQKGDIAEGYSVSREKKESFPLTVTSAQKNPTAFYLCASRSRARSYDGYTFGSGTRLTVV.

The chain employs TRBV7-2 and TRBJ2-1, with TRBD1 as a possible D gene (6 bases). Germline CDR1 and CDR2: SGHTA and FQGNSA. Trimming removed 6 bases at V and 5 bases at J, with 14 bases between. This CDR3 comprises 14 residues. The CDR3 reads CASSSWGHNNEQFF. For the CDR3, the DNA is TGTGCCAGCAGTTCTTGGGGGCATAACAATGAGCAGTTCTTC. The full variable domain, in which reference TRBV7-2 and TRBJ2-1 provide the parts outside the CDR3, is GAGVSQSPSNKVTEKGKDVELRCDPISGHTALYWYRQSLGQGLEFLIYFQGNSAPDKSGLPSDRFSAERTGGSVSTLTIQRTQQEDSAVYLCASSSWGHNNEQFFGPGTRLTVL.

The J gene is TRBJ2-3, the V gene TRBV5-1; 10 bases match TRBD2. Per the germline V gene, CDR1 is SGHRS and CDR2 is YFSETQ. The CDR3 totals 16 residues. The ends lost 2 bases at V and 0 bases at J; junction bases unmatched: 3. The DNA of the CDR3 is TGCGCCAGCAGCTTTGGGACTAGCGCGAGCACAGATACGCAGTATTTT. It encodes CASSFGTSASTDTQYF.

This clone was counted only a few times. V is TRBV30 and J is TRBJ1-2; D gene unclear. CDR3 size: 16 residues. Trimming shortened V by 0 bases and J by 0 bases, and 14 bases separated the two germline ends. Germline V CDR1 and CDR2: GTSNPN, SVGIG (reference sequence). The CDR3: CAWSVHMGTSNYGYTF. For the CDR3, the DNA is TGTGCCTGGAGTGTACATATGGGCACTTCTAACTATGGCTACACCTTC.

The chain carries TRBV5-1 and TRBJ2-3, with 8 nucleotides matching TRBD2. CDR1 is SGHRS, CDR2 YFSETQ, per germline. The junction had 4 bases not matched to a gene; V was cut back by 0 bases and J by 4 bases. There are 15 residues in the CDR3. CDR3 loop: CASSLVRGGPDTQYF. CDR3 nucleotides: TGCGCCAGCAGCTTGGTTCGGGGGGGCCCAGATACGCAGTATTTT.

On this clone itself: This sample also contains other DNA sequences that code for the same CDR3. The V call is TRBV6-6, the J call TRBJ1-5, with D unresolved. The CDR3 covers 14 residues. From germline, CDR1 is MNHNY and CDR2 SVGAGI (reference sequence). Deletions cut 0 bases from V and 4 bases from J, with 7 bases between. CDR3 loop: CASSYSEGNQPQHF. CDR3 nucleotide sequence: TGTGCCAGCAGTTACTCGGAGGGAAATCAGCCCCAGCATTTT.